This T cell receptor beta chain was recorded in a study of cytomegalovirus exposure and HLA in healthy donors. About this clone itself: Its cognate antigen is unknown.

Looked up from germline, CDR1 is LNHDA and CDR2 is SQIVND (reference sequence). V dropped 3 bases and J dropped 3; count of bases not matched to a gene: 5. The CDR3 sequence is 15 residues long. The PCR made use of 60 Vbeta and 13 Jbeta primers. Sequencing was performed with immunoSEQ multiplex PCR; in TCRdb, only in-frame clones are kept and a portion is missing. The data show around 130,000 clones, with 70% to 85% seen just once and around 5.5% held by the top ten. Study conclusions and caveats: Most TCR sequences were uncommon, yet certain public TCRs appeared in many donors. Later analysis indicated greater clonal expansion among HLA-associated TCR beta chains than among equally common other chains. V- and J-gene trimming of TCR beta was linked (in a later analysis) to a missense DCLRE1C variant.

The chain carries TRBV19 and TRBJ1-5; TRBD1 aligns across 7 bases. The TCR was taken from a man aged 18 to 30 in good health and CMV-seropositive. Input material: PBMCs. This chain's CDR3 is CASSIGGQLNQPQHF. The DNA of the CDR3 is TGTGCCAGTAGTATCGGGGGACAGCTCAATCAGCCCCAGCATTTT.